The 19 T cell receptor beta chains below all came from one sample that was sequenced in a study of T cells in Graves' hyperthyroidism and ophthalmopathy. What was amplified from RNA transcripts were TCR beta CDR3 regions. With the HTBI primer set, the TCR CDR3 went through a first round of RT-PCR. A single record per CDR3 protein comes from TCRdb applying MiXCR to the multiplex PCR reads. The data show approximately 870,000 distinct CDR3 sequences, about two fifths seen once. The sample consisted of blood. Every receptor here comes from a man younger than 30 with Graves' hyperthyroidism.

This clonotype was recorded once. The CDR3 DNA follows: TGTGCCAGCAGCCAAGCCCCGGTTACGGGCTATGGCTACACCTTC. Its translation: CASSQAPVTGYGYTF. The chain is built from TRBV9 and TRBJ1-2; no firm D call. V shed 4 bases and J shed 4 bases, with 17 bases lying between them. Germline values: CDR1 SGDLS, CDR2 YYNGEE. The CDR3 loop spans 15 amino acids.

Ten or more counts support this clonotype. The chain recombines TRBV20-1 with TRBJ1-1; 10 bases match TRBD1. Germline values: CDR1 DFQATT, CDR2 SNEGSKA (reference sequence). This CDR3 spans 13 amino acids. V was clipped by 5 bases and J by 7 bases; unmatched bases: 7. The CDR3 here is CSAYRDRGYEAFF. The CDR3, as DNA: TGCAGTGCTTACCGGGACAGGGGATATGAAGCTTTCTTT.

This chain uses TRBV12-3 or TRBV12-4 with TRBJ1-1; D is uncertain. The CDR3 consists of 12 residues. V was cut by 3 bases and J by 6 bases, with 8 bases left in between. CDR3 in amino acids: CASSFPLAEAFF. CDR3 DNA sequence: TGTGCCAGCAGTTTTCCTTTGGCTGAAGCTTTCTTT.

This chain uses TRBV9 with TRBJ1-1; maybe TRBD1 (5 bases). Germline loops: CDR1 SGDLS, CDR2 YYNGEE. This CDR3 spans 17 amino acids. V lost 4 bases to trimming and J lost 5 bases, with 24 bases between them. DNA for the CDR3: TGTGCCAGCAGCCCTCCCTATCCAGGGAGCGTTGGAACTGAAGCTTTCTTT. Protein: CASSPPYPGSVGTEAFF.

J is TRBJ1-2 and V is TRBV10-2; tentatively, D is TRBD1 (5 bases). Germline CDR1 WSHSY, CDR2 SAAADI. The CDR3 runs 12 residues. Deletions cut 6 bases from V and 8 bases from J, with 13 bases between. The CDR3 region has the DNA TGCGCCAGCAGGGGGACTAGCGGGGGCTACACCTTC. Amino acids: CASRGTSGGYTF.

The V gene is TRBV29-1, the J gene TRBJ1-2, with a weak D call TRBD1 (5 bases). Germline CDR1 reads SQVTM; CDR2 reads ANQGSEA. This CDR3 is built from 14 residues. The CDR3 protein is CSVRDKRGHYGYTF. The DNA for the CDR3 is TGCAGTGTTAGAGATAAGAGGGGACACTATGGCTACACCTTC.

The chain is built from TRBV5-5 and TRBJ1-3, with 7 bases aligning to TRBD1. Germline CDR1 SGHKS, CDR2 YYEKEE (reference sequence). The CDR3 has 15 residues. The V gene end was trimmed by 0 bases and the J gene end by 4 bases; junction bases not matched to a gene: 4. The DNA for the CDR3 is TGTGCCAGCAGCTTGGCCGCAGGGGGAGGAAACACCATATATTTT. This gives the protein CASSLAAGGGNTIYF.

This clonotype was counted many times. V is TRBV29-1 and J is TRBJ2-5, with D uncertain. The CDR3 extends over 12 amino acids. The germline V gene encodes CDR1 SQVTM and CDR2 ANQGSEA. V was clipped by 5 bases and J by 2 bases, with 9 bases between them. CDR3 protein: CSVWTDQETQYF. The CDR3 DNA reads as TGCAGCGTTTGGACGGATCAAGAGACCCAGTACTTC.

As for this clonotype: Germline is not matched at one junction end, which may reflect a read error. This chain uses TRBV29-1 with TRBJ1-4; 7 bases match TRBD1. Germline-derived CDR1 and CDR2 are SQVTM and ANQGSEA. The CDR3 consists of 10 residues. The CDR3, as DNA: TGCAGCGTTCTGACTCGACAGGGCGGGTTT. Its translation: CSVLTRQGGF.

This clonotype has at least ten counts. J is TRBJ1-2 and V is TRBV2; 7 bases agree with TRBD1. V shed 10 bases and J 8 bases; nucleotides not matched to a gene: 7. The CDR3 loop spans 11 amino acids. Per germline, CDR1 SNHLY and CDR2 FYNNEI. The CDR3 spells CAIYRGEGYTF. The CDR3 nucleotides are TGTGCCATTTACAGGGGTGAAGGCTACACCTTC.

This clonotype was recorded at least ten times. The rearrangement uses TRBV7-6 and TRBJ1-6; 8 positions match TRBD1. The CDR3 consists of 14 residues. Germline V CDR1 and CDR2: SGHVS, FNYEAQ. The V segment lost 5 bases and the J segment 13 bases; nucleotides outside the gene matches: 10. The CDR3 DNA reads TGTGCCAGCAGCGCAAGACAGGGGAAGTCGCCCCTCCACTTT. Its translation is CASSARQGKSPLHF.

This clonotype was observed at least ten times. This chain connects TRBV25-1 to TRBJ2-2; no reliable D call. The germline V and J ends were trimmed by 4 bases and 3 bases, with 3 bases remaining between them. CDR3 size: 12 residues. The V gene's germline CDR1 is MGHDK and CDR2 SYGVNS. The CDR3 here is CASSGYTGELFF. Written as DNA, the CDR3 is TGTGCCAGCAGTGGATACACCGGGGAGCTGTTTTTT.

The chain employs TRBV10-3 and TRBJ1-2, with D perhaps TRBD1 (5 bases). The germline V gene has CDR1 ENHRY and CDR2 SYGVKD. The CDR3 contains 13 residues. V was pared by 11 bases and J by 5 bases, with 18 bases between. CDR3 sequence: CALQTGPDYGYTF. In DNA, the CDR3 is TGTGCCCTCCAGACGGGGCCGGATTATGGCTACACCTTC.

This clonotype has a handful of counts. The chain has TRBV4-1 and TRBJ1-1, with D hard to call. This CDR3 spans 11 amino acids. Trimming removed 1 base at V and 12 bases at J, with 9 bases between. Germline CDR1 and CDR2: MGHRA and YSYEKL. For the CDR3, the DNA is TGCGCCAGCAGCCAAGGCCTCGGAACTTTCTTT. Its protein is CASSQGLGTFF.

The table lists this clonotype with many counts. The V gene is TRBV7-9, the J gene TRBJ2-7, with 9 positions matching TRBD1. Per the germline V gene, CDR1 is SEHNR and CDR2 is FQNEAQ (reference sequence). Trimming removed 8 bases from V and 5 bases from J; junction bases left unmatched: 7. CDR3 size: 13 residues. DNA for the CDR3: TGTGCCAGCCGCCTACAGGGGGCCCACGAGCAGTACTTC. Amino acids: CASRLQGAHEQYF.

In this sample, this clonotype turned up a few times. The chain has TRBV2 and TRBJ2-5; TRBD2 agrees at 8 bases. The V gene's germline CDR1 is SNHLY and CDR2 FYNNEI. The CDR3 has 16 amino acids. Germline trimming cut 1 base from V and 5 bases from J; bases unmatched to any gene: 9. CDR3 sequence reads: CASSEDRSAGEETQYF. The DNA of the CDR3 is TGTGCCAGCAGTGAAGACCGGTCAGCGGGGGAGGAGACCCAGTACTTC.

J is TRBJ1-1 and V is TRBV6-1; no clear D gene. The germline V gene has CDR1 MNHNS and CDR2 SASEGT. The V end was cut by 2 bases, the J end by 1 base, with 20 bases between. The CDR3 consists of 18 residues. The CDR3 region is CASSEFRNGKNTNTEAFF. For the CDR3, the DNA is TGTGCCAGCAGTGAATTCAGGAATGGGAAAAATACGAACACTGAAGCTTTCTTT.

This clonotype was recorded at least ten times. The chain links TRBV9 to TRBJ2-7; D call uncertain. V was shortened by 0 bases and J by 1 base, with 11 bases between the two germline ends. This CDR3 is 15 amino acids long. The germline V gene encodes CDR1 SGDLS and CDR2 YYNGEE. CDR3 region: CASSVGLQTSYEQYF. In nucleotides, the CDR3 is TGTGCCAGCAGCGTAGGGCTCCAAACGTCCTACGAGCAGTACTTC.

V usage is TRBV20-1 and J usage is TRBJ2-2; D is undetermined. Trimming removed 0 bases at V and 6 bases at J, with 14 bases between. This CDR3 has 15 residues. Germline V gene sequence: CDR1 DFQATT, CDR2 SNEGSKA (reference sequence). The CDR3 sequence is CSARDLGVGAGELFF. The CDR3 coding sequence is TGCAGTGCTAGAGATCTTGGCGTTGGGGCCGGGGAGCTGTTTTTT.